The rows below give T cell receptor beta chains drawn from one sample of a study of a mutant IDH1 vaccine in newly diagnosed glioma. The data were produced by immunoSEQ multiplex PCR, yet TCRdb's version contains in-frame clones alone and is incomplete. The sample has under 14,000 clones; approximately 90% are singletons. These receptors lack a known antigen. Material: PBMCs, obtained from a glioma patient whose treatment included an IDH1 peptide vaccine. The source of these receptors is a woman in her thirties or forties with glioma. Some clones in this sample may be carry-over from other donors' samples. The CDR3 runs from the conserved cysteine through the conserved F or W. D genes are given only for firm matches. The size of a clone is reported for some rows only, either as once, few or many, or as a class for expanded clones.

J gene: TRBJ1-6; D gene: .; V gene: TRBV10-1; clone size: .; CDR3 DNA: TGCGCCAGCTCAAGAGGAGGGGACAATTCACCCCTCCACTTT; CDR3 protein: CASSRGGDNSPLHF
J gene: TRBJ2-7; D gene: .; V gene: TRBV6-5; clone size: once; CDR3 DNA: TGTGCCAGCAGTTACTCGCGAAGAGAGAGGAACGAGCAGTACTTC; CDR3 protein: CASSYSRRERNEQYF
J gene: TRBJ1-1; D gene: TRBD1; V gene: TRBV4-2; clone size: .; CDR3 DNA: TGTGCCAGCAGCCAACTCGGACAGGCGCCTATGAACACTGAAGCTTTCTTT; CDR3 protein: CASSQLGQAPMNTEAFF
J gene: TRBJ2-3; D gene: TRBD2; V gene: TRBV14; clone size: .; CDR3 DNA: TGTGCCAGCAGCCTAGCGGGAAGGGGAGATACGCAGTATTTT; CDR3 protein: CASSLAGRGDTQYF
J gene: TRBJ2-7; D gene: .; V gene: TRBV28; clone size: .; CDR3 DNA: TGTGCCAGCAGTGTTGAGACGTTTAGCTCCTACGAGCAGTACTTC; CDR3 protein: CASSVETFSSYEQYF
J gene: TRBJ2-1; D gene: TRBD1; V gene: TRBV5-1; clone size: .; CDR3 DNA: TGCGCCAGCAGCCCCGGGACAGGAAACAATGAGCAGTTCTTC; CDR3 protein: CASSPGTGNNEQFF
J gene: TRBJ2-5; D gene: .; V gene: TRBV7-2; clone size: .; CDR3 DNA: TGTGCCAGCAGCTTAGCGCATCCTGTACAAGAGACCCAGTACTTC; CDR3 protein: CASSLAHPVQETQYF
J gene: TRBJ1-2; D gene: .; V gene: TRBV27; clone size: .; CDR3 DNA: TGTGCCAGCAGTTTATCGGGGGGTTATGGCTACACCTTC; CDR3 protein: CASSLSGGYGYTF
J gene: TRBJ2-2; D gene: .; V gene: TRBV2; clone size: .; CDR3 DNA: TGTGCCAGCAGCCTACTAGAATTCACCGGGGAGCTGTTTTTT; CDR3 protein: CASSLLEFTGELFF
J gene: TRBJ1-5; D gene: .; V gene: TRBV7-9; clone size: .; CDR3 DNA: TGTGCCAGCAGCCGGGCGGGTAGCAATCAGCCCCAGCATTTT; CDR3 protein: CASSRAGSNQPQHF
J gene: TRBJ2-7; D gene: .; V gene: TRBV11-1; clone size: once; CDR3 DNA: TGTGCCAGCTCGGGCAACTTATACGAGCAGTACTTC; CDR3 protein: CASSGNLYEQYF
J gene: TRBJ1-2; D gene: .; V gene: TRBV13; clone size: .; CDR3 DNA: TGTGCCAGCAGCTATTCGGACAGACCCCTATATGGCTACACCTTC; CDR3 protein: CASSYSDRPLYGYTF
J gene: TRBJ2-7; D gene: TRBD2; V gene: TRBV6-1; clone size: .; CDR3 DNA: TGTGCCAGCAGTGAAAGCGGGGCTAGCTCCTACGAGCAGTACTTC; CDR3 protein: CASSESGASSYEQYF
J gene: TRBJ1-1; D gene: TRBD1; V gene: TRBV5-1; clone size: .; CDR3 DNA: TGCGCCAGCAGCTCAACAGGGGCCCTGAACACTGAAGCTTTCTTT; CDR3 protein: CASSSTGALNTEAFF
J gene: TRBJ1-1; D gene: .; V gene: TRBV19; clone size: .; CDR3 DNA: TGTGCCAGTAGTATAGGGCTCACTGAAGCTTTCTTT; CDR3 protein: CASSIGLTEAFF
J gene: TRBJ2-7; D gene: .; V gene: TRBV28; clone size: .; CDR3 DNA: TGTGCCAGCGTCGGCACAAGGACCTCCTACGAGCAGTACTTC; CDR3 protein: CASVGTRTSYEQYF
J gene: TRBJ1-6; D gene: .; V gene: TRBV6-1; clone size: .; CDR3 DNA: TGTGCCAGCAGGATGACCGGGAGAGAAAATTCACCCCTCCACTTT; CDR3 protein: CASRMTGRENSPLHF
J gene: TRBJ2-5; D gene: TRBD2; V gene: TRBV9; clone size: .; CDR3 DNA: TGTGCCAGCAGCGCTACCCCAGGAGGGGTCGCGGGGGGGACCCAGTACTTC; CDR3 protein: CASSATPGGVAGGTQYF
J gene: TRBJ1-2; D gene: .; V gene: TRBV28; clone size: .; CDR3 DNA: TGTGCCAGCAGTCTCAGGGGAGGGCGTGGCTACACCTTC; CDR3 protein: CASSLRGGRGYTF
J gene: TRBJ2-7; D gene: TRBD2; V gene: TRBV2; clone size: .; CDR3 DNA: TGTGCCAGCATGAGCGGGAGGGGAACCTACGAGCAGTACTTC; CDR3 protein: CASMSGRGTYEQYF
J gene: TRBJ2-7; D gene: .; V gene: TRBV7-8; clone size: few; CDR3 DNA: TGTGCCAGCAGCTTACAAAGCTACGAGCAGTACTTC; CDR3 protein: CASSLQSYEQYF
J gene: TRBJ1-1; D gene: .; V gene: TRBV5-6; clone size: once; CDR3 DNA: TGTGCCAGCAGCTTGGTGGGCACTGAAGCTTTCTTT; CDR3 protein: CASSLVGTEAFF
J gene: TRBJ2-6; D gene: .; V gene: TRBV5-4; clone size: once; CDR3 DNA: TGTGCCAGCAGCTTGCCTCCCCGGGCCAACGTCCTGACTTTC; CDR3 protein: CASSLPPRANVLTF
J gene: TRBJ2-3; D gene: TRBD2; V gene: TRBV4-2; clone size: .; CDR3 DNA: TGTGCCAGCAGCCGACTAGCGGGAGGTAGCACAGATACGCAGTATTTT; CDR3 protein: CASSRLAGGSTDTQYF
J gene: TRBJ2-7; D gene: TRBD1; V gene: TRBV7-8; clone size: .; CDR3 DNA: TGTGCCAGCAGCTTAGCGGGGACAGGGTCCTACGAGCAGTACTTC; CDR3 protein: CASSLAGTGSYEQYF
J gene: TRBJ1-1; D gene: TRBD1; V gene: TRBV19; clone size: .; CDR3 DNA: TGTGCCAGTAGTTTTCAGGGGGCTGAAGCTTTCTTT; CDR3 protein: CASSFQGAEAFF
J gene: TRBJ2-7; D gene: .; V gene: TRBV10-1; clone size: .; CDR3 DNA: TGCGCCAGCAGTAGCCAGAAGGGTTCCTCCTACGAGCAGTACTTC; CDR3 protein: CASSSQKGSSYEQYF
J gene: TRBJ2-5; D gene: TRBD2; V gene: TRBV15; clone size: .; CDR3 DNA: TGTGCCACCAGCAGAAACAAGCGGGAGGGAGAGACCCAGTACTTC; CDR3 protein: CATSRNKREGETQYF
J gene: TRBJ1-1; D gene: .; V gene: TRBV18; clone size: .; CDR3 DNA: TGTGCCAGCTCACCACAGGAGAACACTGAAGCTTTCTTT; CDR3 protein: CASSPQENTEAFF
J gene: TRBJ2-7; D gene: .; V gene: TRBV7-9; clone size: .; CDR3 DNA: TGTGCCAGCAGCTCCTTATACGAGCAGTACTTC; CDR3 protein: CASSSLYEQYF
J gene: TRBJ1-4; D gene: TRBD1; V gene: TRBV19; clone size: once; CDR3 DNA: TGTGCCAGTAGTATGGACAGGAAAGAAAAACTGTTTTTT; CDR3 protein: CASSMDRKEKLFF
J gene: TRBJ1-2; D gene: .; V gene: TRBV10-1; clone size: .; CDR3 DNA: TGCGCCAGCAGTAGTACGACGAACTATGGCTACACCTTC; CDR3 protein: CASSSTTNYGYTF
J gene: TRBJ2-2; D gene: .; V gene: TRBV29-1; clone size: .; CDR3 DNA: TGCAGCGTTTCTTCCGACAGCGCGAACACCGGGGAGCTGTTTTTT; CDR3 protein: CSVSSDSANTGELFF
J gene: TRBJ2-5; D gene: .; V gene: TRBV7-9; clone size: .; CDR3 DNA: TGTGCCAGCAGCTTAGCAGGGGTCGGGGAGACCCAGTACTTC; CDR3 protein: CASSLAGVGETQYF
J gene: TRBJ2-2; D gene: .; V gene: TRBV27; clone size: .; CDR3 DNA: TGTGCCAGCAGTTTCCCCACCGGGGAGCTGTTTTTT; CDR3 protein: CASSFPTGELFF
J gene: TRBJ2-7; D gene: .; V gene: TRBV5-8; clone size: .; CDR3 DNA: TGTGCCAGCAGCTTAAAGGGGGAGGGCGAGCAGTACTTC; CDR3 protein: CASSLKGEGEQYF
J gene: TRBJ1-1; D gene: .; V gene: TRBV30; clone size: .; CDR3 DNA: TGTGCCTGGACTCTAACAGGGAACACTGAAGCTTTCTTT; CDR3 protein: CAWTLTGNTEAFF
J gene: TRBJ2-5; D gene: .; V gene: TRBV19; clone size: .; CDR3 DNA: TGTGCCAGTACCGACAGAGGGGGGGGCCAAGAGACCCAGTACTTC; CDR3 protein: CASTDRGGGQETQYF
J gene: TRBJ1-2; D gene: .; V gene: TRBV7-2; clone size: .; CDR3 DNA: TGTGCCAGCAGCTACATGGATACTAACTATGGCTACACCTTC; CDR3 protein: CASSYMDTNYGYTF
J gene: TRBJ1-5; D gene: .; V gene: TRBV18; clone size: .; CDR3 DNA: TGTGCCAGCTCACCCGAGCTTAGCAATCAGCCCCAGCATTTT; CDR3 protein: CASSPELSNQPQHF
J gene: TRBJ2-7; D gene: .; V gene: TRBV30; clone size: .; CDR3 DNA: TGTGCCTGGAGTGGACGCGAGCAGTACTTC; CDR3 protein: CAWSGREQYF
J gene: TRBJ2-1; D gene: .; V gene: TRBV6-1; clone size: .; CDR3 DNA: TGTGCCAGCAGTGAATACCGGCGGGCGGTCGATGAGCAGTTCTTC; CDR3 protein: CASSEYRRAVDEQFF
J gene: TRBJ2-7; D gene: .; V gene: TRBV19; clone size: .; CDR3 DNA: TGTGCCAGTAGTGCTACGGTAAGCTCCTACGAGCAGTACTTC; CDR3 protein: CASSATVSSYEQYF
J gene: TRBJ2-5; D gene: .; V gene: TRBV7-7; clone size: .; CDR3 DNA: TGTGCTAGCAGCTTAGGGGGGGGAGAGACCCAGTACTTC; CDR3 protein: CASSLGGGETQYF
J gene: TRBJ2-1; D gene: .; V gene: TRBV18; clone size: .; CDR3 DNA: TGTGCCAGCTCACCAGCGAATGAGCAGTTCTTC; CDR3 protein: CASSPANEQFF
J gene: TRBJ2-5; D gene: .; V gene: TRBV5-1; clone size: .; CDR3 DNA: TGCGCCAGCAGCTTGGGGGTGGGAGGTCAAGAGACCCAGTACTTC; CDR3 protein: CASSLGVGGQETQYF
J gene: TRBJ2-3; D gene: TRBD2; V gene: TRBV10-1; clone size: .; CDR3 DNA: TGCGCCAGCAGTGATCTAGCGGGAGCAGATACGCAGTATTTT; CDR3 protein: CASSDLAGADTQYF
J gene: TRBJ2-7; D gene: TRBD1; V gene: TRBV5-1; clone size: .; CDR3 DNA: TGCGCCAGCAGCTTAGGGACAGGAACCTACGAGCAGTACTTC; CDR3 protein: CASSLGTGTYEQYF
J gene: TRBJ2-3; D gene: TRBD2; V gene: TRBV6-1; clone size: .; CDR3 DNA: TGTGCCACCGAGAGACTAGCCGGGGCAGATACGCAGTATTTT; CDR3 protein: CATERLAGADTQYF
J gene: TRBJ2-5; D gene: TRBD2; V gene: TRBV19; clone size: .; CDR3 DNA: TGTGCCAGTAGCCCTTGGACTAGCGGACAAGAGACCCAGTACTTC; CDR3 protein: CASSPWTSGQETQYF
J gene: TRBJ2-5; D gene: TRBD1; V gene: TRBV28; clone size: .; CDR3 DNA: TGTGCCAGCAGTTTCAGGTGGACAGGGGAGCAAGAGACCCAGTACTTC; CDR3 protein: CASSFRWTGEQETQYF
J gene: TRBJ1-2; D gene: .; V gene: TRBV19; clone size: once; CDR3 DNA: TGTGCCAGCAGGGGACCTAGGACGGATACCCTAAACTATGGCTACACCTTC; CDR3 protein: CASRGPRTDTLNYGYTF
J gene: TRBJ2-7; D gene: .; V gene: TRBV5-6; clone size: .; CDR3 DNA: TGTGCCAGCAGCTTGTCTCTCGAGCAGTACTTC; CDR3 protein: CASSLSLEQYF